Sequencing of this TCR beta chain was carried out in a study of blood T cell repertoires in COVID-19 (dated by TCRdb to 2019 to 2021). About the full investigation: Collaborator samples came from the United States, Italy and Spain and covered acute and convalescent phases of COVID-19. The material from the prospective study consisted of cDNA or gDNA derived from T cells, B-cell-depleted T cells, or PBMCs. Deeply sampled blood TCRbeta repertoires from subjects exposed to, actively infected with, or recovered from COVID-19 were included in the dataset. The repertoires were made available in a free public database intended to serve as a resource for research on the immune response to SARS-CoV-2. Samples were obtained from the ongoing ImmuneRACE study (first 160 participants) and from 950 to 1,500 subjects provided by 6 global collaborators. The sample metadata nearly always contained a de-identified subject ID, COVID-19 status, age in years and sex. HLA class I and class II types, where available, came from metadata supplied by the sample provider rather than from assay-based typing. What the research found in general, with its limitations: Clinical and demographic metadata were provided uncurated, with the amount varying by source and participant.

Turning to this clone: There is no known antigen for this receptor. Nothing much larger sits one base from this clone, and base qualities are not available.

Participants in the prospective study were aged roughly 18 to 100 years, lived in some 24 United States geographic areas, and enrolled through a virtual design. In the prospective study, cohorts were assigned on the basis of participant-reported clinical history obtained from a screening survey and a study questionnaire. ImmuneRACE Cohort 3 recovered participants were defined by two consecutive negative NP/OP PCR tests, healthcare professional clearance, or symptom resolution. In the prospective study, whole blood, serum and a nasopharyngeal or oropharyngeal swab were collected from each participant by mobile phlebotomists. Additional blood draws and questionnaires over a 2-month period could optionally be provided by prospective study participants. Blood samples from the prospective study were shipped frozen or at room temperature prior to DNA extraction. The immunoSEQ Assay, a bias-controlled multiplex PCR, was used to amplify TCRbeta CDR3 regions from genomic DNA. On the authors' methods: The number of nucleated cells in each sample was estimated from the amplification of reference gene primers within the assay. Sequence reads were collapsed and filtered to measure the absolute abundance of every unique TCRbeta CDR3 rearrangement. For each sample, productive Simpson clonality was calculated by taking the square root of Simpson's diversity index across productive rearrangements. TCRdb limited this immuneACCESS table to in-frame rearrangements with V and J called. A share of clones is missing; checked studies link under half to unresolved V genes, and the rest is unexplained. Clone size and V and J calls were adopted from that table, with D and trimming inferred from the DNA. The sample table records around 250,000 clones; more than 65% of these occur just once. The ten largest make up around 3.7% of the sample.

V lost 4 bases and J lost 2 bases; the stretch between them is 15 bases long. The CDR3 numbers 17 residues from cysteine through phenylalanine. The kept DNA is CDR3 alone, 51 bases in frame from the first base. CDR1 and CDR2 are drawn from the germline V gene (reference sequence): PRHDT, FYEKMQ. The receptor was isolated from a man aged 50-59 years who had recovered from COVID-19. Sample: PBMCs or T cells enriched from blood (not recorded which). Recombination linked TRBV13 to TRBJ2-6; the D gene identity is not certain. The CDR3 protein is CASSSTLSSPGANVLTF. Here is the DNA: TGTGCCAGCAGCTCGACTCTTAGTTCTCCTGGGGCCAACGTCCTGACTTTC.